This T cell receptor beta chain was identified in a study of tumor-infiltrating lymphocytes in oesophageal squamous cell carcinoma. TCRdb passed the PCR reads through MiXCR, listing each CDR3 protein once. The sample includes some 12,000 distinct CDR3 sequences, under 70% of them seen just once. Trimming left V 1 base short and J 4 bases short, with 14 bases between. This CDR3 contains 17 residues. The germline V gene has CDR1 SGHTA and CDR2 FQGNSA. Sequenced: esophageal tumor tissue. V usage is TRBV7-2 and J usage is TRBJ2-6; no clear D gene. This TCR was recovered from a female donor with esophageal squamous cell carcinoma. CDR3 amino acids: CASSLDSGFRGANVLTF. Written as DNA, the CDR3 is TGTGCCAGCAGCTTAGACTCGGGTTTTAGGGGGGCCAACGTCCTGACTTTC.